This record concerns one TCR beta chain sequence. Its antigen is not known. Generated by immunoSEQ multiplex PCR, the TCRdb table keeps only in-frame clones and is missing some. Of over 9,500 clones in the sample, around nine tenths are singletons; the top ten hold 50% to 65%. PRAID combined immunodeficiency and autoinflammation. The data derive from a study of stem cell transplantation in POMP-related autoinflammatory disease. Study results and limitations: A trend toward lower repertoire diversity and greater clonality appeared in every analyzed T-cell subset of PRAID patients. Patients with PRAID showed a restricted number of unique TRB V-J gene pairings.

Trimming cost V 0 bases and J 0 bases, with 14 bases left between them. This CDR3 region has 17 residues. Germline loops: CDR1 SGHTA, CDR2 FQGNSA. The source material was CD8+ T cells from PBMCs, sampled before stem cell transplantation. This TCR came from a human donor with POMP-related autoinflammation and immune dysregulation (PRAID). V gene TRBV7-2 combines with J gene TRBJ1-1; weak D call: TRBD1 (6 bases). CDR3 sequence reads: CASSLAARGALNTEAFF. Written as DNA, the CDR3 is TGTGCCAGCAGCTTAGCTGCTCGGGGGGCGCTGAACACTGAAGCTTTCTTT.